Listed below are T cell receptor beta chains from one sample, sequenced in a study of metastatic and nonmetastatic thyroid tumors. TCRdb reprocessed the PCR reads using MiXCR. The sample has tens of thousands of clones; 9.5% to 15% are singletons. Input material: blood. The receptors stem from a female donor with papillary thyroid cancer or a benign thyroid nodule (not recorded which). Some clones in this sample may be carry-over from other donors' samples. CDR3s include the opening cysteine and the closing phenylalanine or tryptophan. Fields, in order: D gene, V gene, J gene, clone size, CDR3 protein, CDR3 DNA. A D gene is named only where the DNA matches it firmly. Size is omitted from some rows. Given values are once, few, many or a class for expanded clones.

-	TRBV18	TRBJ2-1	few	CASSPRVQGYNEQFF	TGTGCCAGCTCCCCGCGAGTACAGGGATACAATGAGCAGTTCTTC
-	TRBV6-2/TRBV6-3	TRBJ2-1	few	CATRDNTYNEQFF	TGTGCCACTCGGGACAACACCTACAATGAGCAGTTCTTC
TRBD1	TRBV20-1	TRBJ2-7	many	CSASKTGLVEQYF	TGCAGTGCTAGTAAGACAGGGCTTGTCGAGCAGTACTTC
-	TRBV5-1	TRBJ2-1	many	CASSLSTTLLYDEQFF	TGCGCCAGCAGCCTTTCTACTACACTCCTGTACGATGAGCAGTTCTTC
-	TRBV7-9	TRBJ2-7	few	CTSSLTQTNSHEQYF	TGTACCAGCAGCTTAACACAGACGAATTCCCACGAGCAGTACTTC
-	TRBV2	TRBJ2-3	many	CASSEISTDTQYF	TGTGCCAGCAGTGAAATTAGCACAGATACGCAGTATTTT
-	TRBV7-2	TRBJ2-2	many	CASSLYGNTGELFF	TGTGCCAGCAGCTTATATGGGAACACCGGGGAGCTGTTTTTT
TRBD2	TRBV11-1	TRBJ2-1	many	CASRIPGLAGWEQFF	TGTGCCAGCAGGATACCGGGACTAGCGGGATGGGAGCAGTTCTTC
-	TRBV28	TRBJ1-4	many	CASSLSNEKLFF	TGTGCCAGCAGTTTAAGCAATGAAAAACTGTTTTTT
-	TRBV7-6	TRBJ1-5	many	CASSFGEDQPQHF	TGTGCCAGCAGCTTTGGGGAAGATCAGCCCCAGCATTTT
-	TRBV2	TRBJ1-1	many	CASSVYSSAEAFF	TGTGCCAGCAGTGTATACAGCAGCGCTGAAGCTTTCTTT
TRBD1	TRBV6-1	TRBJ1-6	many	CASSGTGVTLHF	TGTGCCAGCTCCGGGACAGGTGTTACCCTCCACTTT
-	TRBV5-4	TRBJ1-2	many	CASSLTGLSYGYTF	TGTGCCAGCAGCTTGACAGGGCTTAGCTATGGCTACACCTTC
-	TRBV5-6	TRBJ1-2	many	CASSPMSTGGYTF	TGTGCCAGCAGCCCCATGAGTACGGGTGGCTACACCTTC
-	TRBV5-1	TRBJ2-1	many	CASSKDGYNEQFF	TGCGCCAGCAGCAAGGACGGATACAATGAGCAGTTCTTC
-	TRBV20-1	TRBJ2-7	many	CSARDVGGRLSYEQYF	TGCAGTGCTAGAGATGTTGGAGGACGTCTCTCCTACGAGCAGTACTTC
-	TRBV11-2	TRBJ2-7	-	CVSSPTQGSEQYF	TGCGTCAGCAGCCCCACACAGGGAAGCGAGCAGTACTTC
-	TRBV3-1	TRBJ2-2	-	CASSQSMFTGELFF	TGTGCCAGCAGCCAGAGTATGTTCACCGGGGAGCTGTTTTTT
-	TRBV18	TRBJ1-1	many	CASSPGGGGAFF	TGTGCCAGCTCACCAGGCGGTGGGGGTGCTTTCTTT
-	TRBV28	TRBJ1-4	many	CAIRATNEKLFF	TGTGCCATTCGTGCAACTAATGAAAAACTGTTTTTT
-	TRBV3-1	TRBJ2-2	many	CASSQVLGELFF	TGTGCCAGCAGCCAGGTGCTCGGGGAGCTGTTTTTT
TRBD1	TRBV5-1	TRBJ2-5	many	CASSLTGATPRGTQYF	TGCGCCAGCAGCTTGACAGGGGCCACCCCTCGGGGGACCCAGTACTTC
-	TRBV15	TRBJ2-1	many	CATSRAGVEQFF	TGTGCCACCAGCAGGGCCGGGGTTGAGCAGTTCTTC
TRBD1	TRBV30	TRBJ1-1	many	CAWSRTGGDTEAFF	TGTGCCTGGAGTCGGACAGGGGGGGACACTGAAGCTTTCTTT
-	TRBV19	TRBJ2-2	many	CASMTNGAGELFF	TGTGCCAGTATGACAAACGGGGCCGGGGAGCTGTTTTTT
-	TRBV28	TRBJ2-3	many	CASSLSQTGNTQYF	TGTGCCAGCAGTTTATCACAAACAGGGAATACGCAGTATTTT
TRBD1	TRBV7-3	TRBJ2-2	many	CASSSTGVGELFF	TGTGCCAGCAGCTCGACAGGGGTGGGGGAGCTGTTTTTT
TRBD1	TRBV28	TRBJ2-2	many	CASRLGTGGGLNTGELFF	TGTGCCAGCAGACTAGGGACAGGGGGCGGATTGAACACCGGGGAGCTGTTTTTT
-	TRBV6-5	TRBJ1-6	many	CASSYSIWGGSPLHF	TGTGCCAGCAGTTACTCGATTTGGGGTGGTTCACCCCTCCACTTT
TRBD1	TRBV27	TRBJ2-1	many	CASSLSPQGGDEQFF	TGTGCCAGCAGTTTATCTCCACAGGGGGGCGATGAGCAGTTCTTC